This entry concerns a single T cell receptor (beta chain). Its antigen is unidentified. The data belong to a study of cytomegalovirus exposure and HLA in healthy donors. The PCR employed 60 Vbeta primers together with 13 Jbeta primers. Clones were read by immunoSEQ multiplex PCR, and TCRdb kept only the in-frame ones, dropping some. This sample has fewer than 250,000 clones, with roughly 80% found just once. The study, taken as a whole, reports: Cytomegalovirus-associated TCR beta chains were listed, numbering 150 to 200.

Sequencing was done on a sample of PBMCs. This TCR was recovered from a woman under 30 in good health and CMV-seronegative.

CDR3 protein: CASSLHSTEAGELFF. CDR3 sequence (DNA): TGTGCCAGCAGCTTACATTCGACAGAGGCCGGGGAGCTGTTTTTT. The V gene is TRBV7-2, the J gene TRBJ2-2, with D tentatively TRBD1 (5 bases). Germline V gives CDR1 SGHTA, CDR2 FQGNSA. The CDR3 is 15 residues long. The V and J ends lost 2 bases and 6 bases respectively, with 13 bases between them.